A single sample is the source of the 29 T cell receptor beta chains below, sequenced in a study of cytomegalovirus exposure and HLA in healthy donors. PCR amplification relied on 60 Vbeta primers (plus 13 Jbeta primers). The assay was immunoSEQ multiplex PCR, and TCRdb's table has in-frame clones only and misses some. This sample has roughly 100,000 clones, with 65% to 80% found just once. What was sequenced was PBMCs. The receptors derive from a man in his sixties in good health and CMV-seronegative.

The chain combines TRBV9 with TRBJ2-7; D may be TRBD2 (7 bases). V was clipped by 4 bases and J by 4 bases, with 15 bases between them. This CDR3 comprises 14 residues. Germline CDR1 reads SGDLS; CDR2 reads YYNGEE. In DNA form, the CDR3 reads TGTGCCAGCAGCCCTGACGGGGGGCCTTACGAGCAGTACTTC. Translation: CASSPDGGPYEQYF.

V gene TRBV19 combines with J gene TRBJ1-6; TRBD1 agrees at 9 bases. The CDR3 length is 14 residues. In germline, CDR1 is LNHDA, CDR2 SQIVND (reference sequence). With V trimmed by 6 bases and J by 8 bases, 5 bases remained unmatched. CDR3 amino acids: CASSGQGRHSPLHF. CDR3 DNA sequence: TGTGCCAGTAGCGGACAGGGGAGGCATTCACCCCTCCACTTT.

In its sample, this clone was seen once. The J gene is TRBJ2-5, the V gene TRBV14; the D is unclear. The V end was cut by 0 bases, the J end by 1 base, with 18 bases between. Germline values: CDR1 SGHDN, CDR2 FVKESK. The CDR3 is 18 amino acids. The CDR3 bases are TGTGCCAGCAGCCAAGAAGAAAAATATGCCACAATCCAAGAGACCCAGTACTTC. Translated: CASSQEEKYATIQETQYF.

The chain uses TRBV7-9 and TRBJ2-1, with 16 bases that match TRBD2. Germline V gene lookup returns CDR1 SEHNR and CDR2 FQNEAQ (reference sequence). The CDR3 spans 17 residues. V lost 5 bases and J lost 6; bases outside the gene matches: 7. CDR3 sequence reads: CASSQGLAGGQSNEQFF. CDR3 nucleotides: TGTGCCAGCAGCCAGGGACTAGCGGGGGGGCAATCCAATGAGCAGTTCTTC.

This chain connects TRBV25-1 to TRBJ1-2; D call uncertain. Germline V lookup: CDR1 MGHDK, CDR2 SYGVNS. The CDR3 consists of 13 residues. V lost 8 bases and J 2 bases, leaving 12 bases between the germline ends. CDR3 amino acids: CASSPQTNYGYTF. CDR3 DNA sequence: TGTGCCAGCTCTCCACAGACCAACTATGGCTACACCTTC.

This clone was observed a single time. The V gene is TRBV29-1, the J gene TRBJ2-5; weak D call: TRBD1 (6 bases). Trimming cost V 6 bases and J 2 bases, with 10 bases left between them. The V gene's germline CDR1 is SQVTM and CDR2 ANQGSEA. This CDR3 has 12 amino acids. The CDR3: CSVGQFQETQYF. Written as DNA, the CDR3 is TGCAGCGTAGGACAGTTTCAAGAGACCCAGTACTTC.

The chain couples TRBV7-2 to TRBJ2-2; no clear D gene. CDR3 length: 15 residues. Germline V CDR1 and CDR2: SGHTA, FQGNSA. V gave up 5 bases and J gave up 0 bases, with 10 bases separating them. CDR3 amino acids: CASSLRRSNTGELFF. The CDR3 DNA follows: TGTGCCAGCAGCCTACGGAGATCGAACACCGGGGAGCTGTTTTTT.

The CDR3 nucleotides read TGTGCTAGTGGTCCGAGACTAGCGGGGGGCTCCTACTCCTACGAGCAGTACTTC. Protein: CASGPRLAGGSYSYEQYF. This rearrangement joins TRBV12-5 to TRBJ2-7; 13 nucleotides align to TRBD2. With V trimmed by 5 bases and J by 0 bases, 10 bases remained unmatched. The length of the CDR3 is 18 residues. Germline V gene data show CDR1 as LGHNT and CDR2 as FRNRAP.

The genes are TRBV11-2 and TRBJ2-2; the D gene is possibly TRBD2 (6 bases). V lost 7 bases to trimming and J lost 7 bases, with 25 bases between them. The CDR3 spans 17 residues. Germline V gene data show CDR1 as SGHAT and CDR2 as FQNNGV. DNA for the CDR3: TGTGCCAGCACCCCAGTCCCCGGGGGTTCTCTCAACGGGGAGCTGTTTTTT. This sequence encodes CASTPVPGGSLNGELFF. The full variable domain, completed using reference TRBV11-2 and TRBJ2-2, is EAGVAQSPRYKIIEKRQSVAFWCNPISGHATLYWYQQILGQGPKLLIQFQNNGVVDDSQLPKDRFSAERLKGVDSTLKIQPAKLEDSAVYLCASTPVPGGSLNGELFFGEGSRLTVL.

The V and J genes are TRBV28 and TRBJ1-1, with 10 bases identical to TRBD1. Germline CDR1 is MDHEN and CDR2 is SYDVKM. Unmatched junction bases numbered 8, after V lost 5 bases and J lost 11 bases. This CDR3 is built from 13 residues. CDR3 sequence reads: CASSPRQGAPAFF. DNA for the CDR3: TGTGCCAGCAGTCCCCGACAGGGGGCGCCGGCTTTCTTT.

A few counts support this clone. This chain joins TRBV7-2 and TRBJ2-1; 10 nucleotides match TRBD1. Germline trimming cut 0 bases from V and 7 bases from J; bases unmatched to any gene: 6. Germline V CDR1 and CDR2: SGHTA, FQGNSA. This CDR3 has 16 amino acids. In nucleotides, the CDR3 is TGTGCCAGCAGCTTAGCCGGGGGACAGGGGAGGAATGAGCAGTTCTTC. This encodes CASSLAGGQGRNEQFF.

J is TRBJ2-7 and V is TRBV4-1; 8 bases match TRBD1. V shed 4 bases, J shed 6 bases, and the junction held 2 bases outside the gene matches. CDR3 length equals 12 residues. From germline, CDR1 is MGHRA and CDR2 YSYEKL. The CDR3 is CASSRDRGEQYF. The CDR3, as DNA: TGCGCCAGCAGCCGCGACAGGGGCGAGCAGTACTTC.

The rearrangement links TRBV7-2 to TRBJ2-5; TRBD2 matches 14 bases. The CDR3 totals 16 residues. Germline values: CDR1 SGHTA, CDR2 FQGNSA. The trim removed 5 bases at V and 4 bases at J, leaving 6 bases unmatched. Written as DNA, the CDR3 is TGTGCCAGCAGCCCGCCGGGACTAGCGGGGGTAGAGACCCAGTACTTC. Protein: CASSPPGLAGVETQYF.

The chain is built from TRBV9 and TRBJ1-6; a weak D match, TRBD1 (5 bases). Germline CDR1 and CDR2: SGDLS and YYNGEE. The V gene lost 0 bases and the J gene lost 12 bases, with 13 bases spanning the gap. The CDR3 spans 14 residues. CDR3 sequence: CASSVGAVQGPLHF. The CDR3 region has the DNA TGTGCCAGCAGCGTAGGGGCCGTTCAGGGACCCCTCCACTTT.

The chain links TRBV28 to TRBJ1-1, with TRBD1 as a possible D gene (5 bases). The germline gives CDR1 MDHEN, CDR2 SYDVKM. The CDR3 spans 13 residues. V was shortened by 9 bases and J by 3 bases, with 14 bases between the two germline ends. The CDR3 DNA sequence: TGTGCCAGTATCCGGGGGTCCGACACTGAAGCTTTCTTT. This gives the protein CASIRGSDTEAFF.

This chain uses TRBV15 with TRBJ2-2; D not certain. Germline CDR1 reads LNHNV; CDR2 reads YYDKDF (reference sequence). The CDR3 contains 17 residues. V was pared by 1 base and J by 0 bases, with 12 bases between. Here the CDR3 reads CATSRVSPATNTGELFF. CDR3 bases: TGTGCCACCAGCAGAGTTTCCCCTGCTACGAACACCGGGGAGCTGTTTTTT.

The genes are TRBV27 and TRBJ2-1, with 11 positions matching TRBD2. Germline assignment: CDR1 MNHEY and CDR2 SMNVEV (reference sequence). The CDR3 loop spans 14 amino acids. V shed 7 bases, J shed 4 bases, and the junction held 3 bases outside the gene matches. CDR3 bases: TGTGCCAGCAATATAGCGGGGGGGTACAATGAGCAGTTCTTC. As protein: CASNIAGGYNEQFF.

The chain combines TRBV28 with TRBJ1-4; no reliable D call. Germline assignment: CDR1 MDHEN and CDR2 SYDVKM. CDR3 length equals 11 residues. V was shortened by 3 bases and J by 7 bases, with 3 bases between the two germline ends. The DNA of the CDR3 is TGTGCCAGCAGTTTTAGTGAAAAACTGTTTTTT. Its protein is CASSFSEKLFF.

The genes are TRBV28 and TRBJ1-2; D not certain. Deletions cut 2 bases from V and 2 bases from J, with 9 bases between. Germline values: CDR1 MDHEN, CDR2 SYDVKM. This CDR3 has 14 amino acids. This CDR3 is CASSLDGRNYGYTF. In DNA form, the CDR3 reads TGTGCCAGCAGTTTAGACGGGAGAAACTATGGCTACACCTTC.

J is TRBJ2-5 and V is TRBV5-6, with 9 positions matching TRBD1. The germline V gene has CDR1 SGHDT and CDR2 YYEEEE. This CDR3 spans 15 amino acids. V gave up 2 bases and J gave up 5 bases; unmatched junction bases: 7. CDR3 sequence: CASSLRDRVYETQYF. The CDR3 coding sequence is TGTGCCAGCAGCTTAAGGGACAGGGTGTACGAGACCCAGTACTTC.

The gene calls are TRBV7-9 and TRBJ2-2; 12 bases map to TRBD1. This CDR3 contains 18 residues. Unmatched junction bases numbered 4, after V lost 2 bases and J lost 0 bases. The germline V gene has CDR1 SEHNR and CDR2 FQNEAQ (reference sequence). The CDR3 loop is CASSLKGQGASNTGELFF. The CDR3 DNA is TGTGCCAGCAGCTTAAAGGGACAGGGGGCCTCGAACACCGGGGAGCTGTTTTTT.

The CDR3 protein is CAISAGGTRETQYF. CDR3 DNA: TGTGCCATCAGTGCCGGGGGGACCCGGGAGACCCAGTACTTC. This chain connects TRBV10-3 to TRBJ2-5, with 7 bases identical to TRBD2. The CDR3 extends over 14 amino acids. CDR1 ENHRY and CDR2 SYGVKD come from the germline V gene. Germline trimming cut 4 bases from V and 5 bases from J; bases unmatched to any gene: 7.

CDR3 DNA sequence: TGTGCCAGCAGACAGGTTCCTTCCTACGAGCAGTACTTC. This sequence encodes CASRQVPSYEQYF. The rearrangement links TRBV7-9 to TRBJ2-7; D is possibly TRBD1 (5 bases). The CDR3 consists of 13 residues. V dropped 6 bases and J dropped 1 base, with 10 bases sitting between them. Looked up from germline, CDR1 is SEHNR and CDR2 is FQNEAQ (reference sequence). The variable domain in full, completed from reference TRBV7-9 and TRBJ2-7, reads DTGVSQNPRHKITKRGQNVTFRCDPISEHNRLYWYRQTLGQGPEFLTYFQNEAQLEKSRLLSDRFSAERPKGSFSTLEIQRTEQGDSAMYLCASRQVPSYEQYFGPGTRLTVT.

The rearrangement links TRBV5-6 to TRBJ1-5, with TRBD1 matching 8 bases. The germline V gene has CDR1 SGHDT and CDR2 YYEEEE. V shed 4 bases and J 9 bases; nucleotides not matched to a gene: 9. This CDR3 has 14 residues. The CDR3 loop reads CASSLEPGTGPQHF. CDR3 DNA sequence: TGTGCCAGCAGCCTGGAGCCCGGGACAGGGCCCCAGCATTTT.

This clone was seen just once. The DNA for the CDR3 is TGCGCCAGCAGCCAAGATGAAGGGGCGAGGGAGCTGTTTTTT. Translated: CASSQDEGARELFF. The V and J genes are TRBV4-3 and TRBJ2-2; possibly TRBD1 for D (5 bases). Germline assignment: CDR1 LGHNA and CDR2 YSLEER. CDR3 size: 14 residues. With 0 bases removed from V and 9 bases from J, the gap between germline ends came to 11 bases.

The CDR3 DNA is TGTGCCAGCAGCTTACGGCCAGATCATTACAGGGGGGAAAATTCACCCCTCCACTTT. It codes for CASSLRPDHYRGENSPLHF. This chain links TRBV7-6 with TRBJ1-6; 8 bases line up with TRBD1. Germline lookup yields CDR1 SGHVS and CDR2 FNYEAQ. Losses at the gene ends were 2 bases for V and 7 bases for J; bases not matched to a gene: 16. The CDR3 runs to 19 residues. The entire variable domain, with the rest obtained from reference TRBV7-6 and TRBJ1-6, is as follows: GAGVSQSPRYKVTKRGQDVALRCDPISGHVSLYWYRQALGQGPEFLTYFNYEAQQDKSGLPNDRFSAERPEGSISTLTIQRTEQRDSAMYRCASSLRPDHYRGENSPLHFGNGTRLTVT.

CDR3 sequence: CASSQASYRGEQFF. The CDR3 DNA sequence: TGCGCCAGCAGCCAAGCCTCCTACAGGGGAGAGCAGTTCTTC. This chain connects TRBV4-3 to TRBJ2-1; 7 nucleotides line up with TRBD1. CDR3 length: 14 amino acids. Losses at the gene ends were 1 base for V and 10 bases for J; bases not matched to a gene: 7. In germline, CDR1 is LGHNA, CDR2 YSLEER.

This clone was recorded only once. The J gene is TRBJ2-5, the V gene TRBV6-4, with 7 bases aligning to TRBD2. CDR3 length: 13 residues. The junction had 6 bases not matched to a gene; V was cut back by 6 bases and J by 5 bases. The V gene's germline CDR1 is MRHNA and CDR2 SNTAGT. CDR3 sequence reads: CASSPGLWETQYF. In nucleotides, the CDR3 is TGTGCCAGCAGCCCGGGACTATGGGAGACCCAGTACTTC.

The rearrangement uses TRBV30 and TRBJ1-2, with D uncertain. V gave up 2 bases and J gave up 0 bases, with 7 bases separating them. The germline gives CDR1 GTSNPN, CDR2 SVGIG (reference sequence). The CDR3 loop spans 13 amino acids. CDR3 sequence: CAWSYGPNYGYTF. CDR3 DNA: TGTGCCTGGAGTTATGGGCCTAACTATGGCTACACCTTC.